This TCR beta chain was observed in a study of post-analysis software for immune sequencing data. Study-wide points: When compared against controls, multiple sclerosis patients showed significantly lower normalized Chao1 diversity. Elevated frequency relative to controls characterized several TRBV segments in patients, TRBV5-6, TRBV5-1 and TRBV20-1 among them. F measure clustering grouped samples strongly by preparation batch.

V dropped 2 bases and J dropped 5 bases, with 15 bases sitting between them. The CDR3 loop spans 15 amino acids. CDR1 is SGHTA and CDR2 is FQGNSA in the germline V gene. Every TCR beta cDNA library bore unique molecular identifiers. Researchers reported approximately 480,000 cDNA molecules coming from around 1 to 9.1 million T cells. TCRdb itself ran the PCR reads through MiXCR, one entry per CDR3 protein. The sample shows 750,000 to 900,000 distinct CDR3 sequences, 40% to 55% of them seen only once. Comment on this clonotype: Its target is unknown.

The source material was blood. The receptor was isolated from a girl aged 10-17 years with multiple sclerosis. The chain joins TRBV7-2 to TRBJ1-2, with a possible D match to TRBD1 (5 bases). The CDR3 protein is CASSLSTGKRYGYTF. The CDR3 DNA follows: TGTGCCAGCAGCTTATCCACAGGCAAAAGATATGGCTACACCTTC.